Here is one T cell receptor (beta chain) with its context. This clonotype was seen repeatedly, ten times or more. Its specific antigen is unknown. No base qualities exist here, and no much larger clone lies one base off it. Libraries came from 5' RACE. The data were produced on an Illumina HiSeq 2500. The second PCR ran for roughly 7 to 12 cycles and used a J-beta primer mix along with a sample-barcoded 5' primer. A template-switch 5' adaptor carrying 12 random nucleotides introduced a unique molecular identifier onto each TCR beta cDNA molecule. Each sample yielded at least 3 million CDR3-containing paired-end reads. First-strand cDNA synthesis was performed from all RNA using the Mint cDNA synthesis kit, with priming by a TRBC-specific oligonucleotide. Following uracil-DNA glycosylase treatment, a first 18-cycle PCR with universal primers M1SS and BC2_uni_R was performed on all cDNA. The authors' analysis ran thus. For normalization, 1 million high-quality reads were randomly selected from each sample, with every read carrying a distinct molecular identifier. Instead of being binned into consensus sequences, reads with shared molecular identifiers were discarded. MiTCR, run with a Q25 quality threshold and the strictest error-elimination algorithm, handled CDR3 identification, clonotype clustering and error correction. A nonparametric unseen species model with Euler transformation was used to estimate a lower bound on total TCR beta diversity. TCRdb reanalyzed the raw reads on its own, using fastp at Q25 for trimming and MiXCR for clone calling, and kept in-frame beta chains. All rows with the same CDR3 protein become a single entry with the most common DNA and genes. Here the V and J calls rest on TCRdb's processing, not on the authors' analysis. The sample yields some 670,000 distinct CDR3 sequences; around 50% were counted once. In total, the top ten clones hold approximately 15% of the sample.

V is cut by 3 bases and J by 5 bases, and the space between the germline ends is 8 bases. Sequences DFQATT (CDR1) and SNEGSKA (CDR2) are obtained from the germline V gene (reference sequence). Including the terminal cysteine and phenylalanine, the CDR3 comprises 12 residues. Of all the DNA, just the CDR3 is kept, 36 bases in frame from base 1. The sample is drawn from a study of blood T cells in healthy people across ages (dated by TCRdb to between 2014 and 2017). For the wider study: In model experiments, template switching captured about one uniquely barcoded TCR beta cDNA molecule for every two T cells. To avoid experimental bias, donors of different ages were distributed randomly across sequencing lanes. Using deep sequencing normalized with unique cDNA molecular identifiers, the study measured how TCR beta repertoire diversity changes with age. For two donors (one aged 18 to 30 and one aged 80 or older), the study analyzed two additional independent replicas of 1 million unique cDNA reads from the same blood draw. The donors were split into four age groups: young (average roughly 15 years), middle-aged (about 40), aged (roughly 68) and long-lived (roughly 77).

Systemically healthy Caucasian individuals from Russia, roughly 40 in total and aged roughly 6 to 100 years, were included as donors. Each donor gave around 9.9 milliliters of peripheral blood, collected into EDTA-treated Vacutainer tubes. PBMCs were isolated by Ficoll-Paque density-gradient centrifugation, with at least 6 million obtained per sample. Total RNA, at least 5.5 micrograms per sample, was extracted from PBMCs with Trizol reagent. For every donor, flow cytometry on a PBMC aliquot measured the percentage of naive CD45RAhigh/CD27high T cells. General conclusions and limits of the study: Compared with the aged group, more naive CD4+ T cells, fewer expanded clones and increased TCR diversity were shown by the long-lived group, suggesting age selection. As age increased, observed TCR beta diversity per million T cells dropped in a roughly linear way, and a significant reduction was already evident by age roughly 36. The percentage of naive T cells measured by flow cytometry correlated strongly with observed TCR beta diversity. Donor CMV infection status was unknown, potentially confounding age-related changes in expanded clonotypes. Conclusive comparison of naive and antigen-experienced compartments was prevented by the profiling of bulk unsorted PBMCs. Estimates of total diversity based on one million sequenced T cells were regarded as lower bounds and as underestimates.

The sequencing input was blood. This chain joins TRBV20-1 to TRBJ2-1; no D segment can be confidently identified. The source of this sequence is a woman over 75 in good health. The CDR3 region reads CSASDLDNEQFF. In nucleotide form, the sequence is TGCAGTGCTAGCGATCTTGACAATGAGCAGTTCTTC.